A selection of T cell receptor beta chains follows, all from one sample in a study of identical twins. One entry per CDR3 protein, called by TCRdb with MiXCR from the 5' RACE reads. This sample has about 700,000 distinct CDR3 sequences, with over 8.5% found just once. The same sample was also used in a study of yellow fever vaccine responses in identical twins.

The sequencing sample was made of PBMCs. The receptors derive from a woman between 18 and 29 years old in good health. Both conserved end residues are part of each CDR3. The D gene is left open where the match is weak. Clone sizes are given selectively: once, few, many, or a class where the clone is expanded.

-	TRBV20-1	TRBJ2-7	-	TGCAGTGCTAGAGATTGGGGTCATCAGGGCGACCTCTACGAGCAGTACTTC	CSARDWGHQGDLYEQYF
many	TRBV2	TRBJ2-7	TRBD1	TGTGCCAGCAGTGTATCGAGACAGGGTACCTACGAGCAGTACTTC	CASSVSRQGTYEQYF
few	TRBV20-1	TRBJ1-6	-	TGCAGTGCTAGGTCCTCGGGGGCGGAGAGTTCACCCCTCCACTTT	CSARSSGAESSPLHF
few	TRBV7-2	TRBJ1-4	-	TGTGCCAGCAGCTTCGGGGCGAAAACTAATGAAAAACTGTTTTTT	CASSFGAKTNEKLFF
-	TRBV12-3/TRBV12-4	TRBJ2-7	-	TGTGCCAGCAGTTCACAGACCTCCTACGAGCAGTACTTC	CASSSQTSYEQYF
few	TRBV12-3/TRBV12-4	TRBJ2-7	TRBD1	TGTGCCAGCAGTGGACAGGGTGTAAACTACGAGCAGTACTTC	CASSGQGVNYEQYF
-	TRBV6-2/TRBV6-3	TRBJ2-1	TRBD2	TGTGCCAGCAGTTACTCCGCCAGACTAGCGGGAGGGGATAGGATGAGAAATGAGCAGTTCTTC	CASSYSARLAGGDRMRNEQFF
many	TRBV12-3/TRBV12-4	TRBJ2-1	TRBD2	TGTGCCAGCAGTTTAGTCACTAGCGGGGGATACAATGAGCAGTTCTTC	CASSLVTSGGYNEQFF
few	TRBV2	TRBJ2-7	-	TGTGCCAGCAGACCCGGGACCTACACCTACGAGCAGTACTTC	CASRPGTYTYEQYF
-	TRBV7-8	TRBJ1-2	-	TGTGCCAGCAGCCCCCGAGGCAGGGCTTCCTATGGCTACACCTTC	CASSPRGRASYGYTF
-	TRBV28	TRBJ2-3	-	TGTGCCAGCAGTTGGAGAGGGATCACAGATACGCAGTATTTT	CASSWRGITDTQYF
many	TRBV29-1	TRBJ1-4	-	TGCAGCGTTTCAACAGGGTGGGCTGAAAAACTGTTTTTT	CSVSTGWAEKLFF
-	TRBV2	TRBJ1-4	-	TGTGCCAGCGATTCGATCGGGGGTGAAAAACTGTTTTTT	CASDSIGGEKLFF
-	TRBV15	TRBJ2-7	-	TGTGCCACCAGCAGAGATAGGGCCGGTCCCGCCTACGAGCAGTACTTC	CATSRDRAGPAYEQYF
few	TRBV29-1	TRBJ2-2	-	TGCAGCGTTCGAGGGATCGCGAACACCGGGGAGCTGTTTTTT	CSVRGIANTGELFF
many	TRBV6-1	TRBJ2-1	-	TGTGCCAGCAGTGAACAGAGCAACAATGAGCAGTTCTTC	CASSEQSNNEQFF
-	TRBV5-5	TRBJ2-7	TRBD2	TGTGCCAGCAGCTTGGGACTAGCGGGCCCGAACCCCTACGAGCAGTACTTC	CASSLGLAGPNPYEQYF
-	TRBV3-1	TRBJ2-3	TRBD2	TGTGCCAGCAGCCCCCGCAGGCGGGGGGGCACAGATACGCAGTATTTT	CASSPRRRGGTDTQYF
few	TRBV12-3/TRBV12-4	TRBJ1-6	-	TGTGCCAGCAGGACAACAGCGGAGAATTCACCCCTCCACTTT	CASRTTAENSPLHF
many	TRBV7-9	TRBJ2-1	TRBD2	TGTGCCAGCAGCTCGGGACTAGACAATGAGCAGTTCTTC	CASSSGLDNEQFF
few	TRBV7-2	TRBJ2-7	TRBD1	TGTGCCAGCAGCTTTTACAGGGGGCCCGACTACGAGCAGTACTTC	CASSFYRGPDYEQYF
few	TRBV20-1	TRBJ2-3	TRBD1	TGCAGTATCCGGGACAGGGTTTTGGGGACAGATACGCAGTATTTT	CSIRDRVLGTDTQYF
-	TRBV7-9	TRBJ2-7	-	TGTGCCAGCAGCGCGACAGGTCTATACTCCGAGCAGTACTTC	CASSATGLYSEQYF
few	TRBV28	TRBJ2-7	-	TGTGCCAGCAGTTTAACCGCCCGACGGTTCTACGAGCAGTACTTC	CASSLTARRFYEQYF
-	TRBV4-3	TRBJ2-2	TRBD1	TGCGCCAGCAGCCAAAACTTGGGACAGTCCCCCGGGGAGCTGTTTTTT	CASSQNLGQSPGELFF
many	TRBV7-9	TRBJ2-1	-	TGTGCCAGCAGCTTATCACTTCTGATTGAGCAGTTCTTC	CASSLSLLIEQFF
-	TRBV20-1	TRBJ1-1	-	TGCAGTGCTAGGATCCAGGGTGGCACTGAAGCTTTCTTT	CSARIQGGTEAFF
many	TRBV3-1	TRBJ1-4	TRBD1	TGTGCCAGCAGCCTCGCAGGGGGTCGTGAAAAACTGTTTTTT	CASSLAGGREKLFF
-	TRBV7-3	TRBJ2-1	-	TGTGCCAGCAGCTTAGTACCAGACAATGAGCAGTTCTTC	CASSLVPDNEQFF
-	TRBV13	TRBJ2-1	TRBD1	TGTGCCAGCAGCTTTATCCGCCAGACAGGGGTGCCCTCCTACAATGAGCAGTTCTTC	CASSFIRQTGVPSYNEQFF
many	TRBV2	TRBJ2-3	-	TGTGCCAGCAGTACTTATCAAGGAGGAGATACGCAGTATTTT	CASSTYQGGDTQYF
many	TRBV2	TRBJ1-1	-	TGTGCCAGCAGTGAAAGGTGGGGAATCACTGAAGCTTTCTTT	CASSERWGITEAFF
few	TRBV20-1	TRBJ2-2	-	TGCAGTGCTCGGGACTTTAACACCGGGGAGCTGTTTTTT	CSARDFNTGELFF
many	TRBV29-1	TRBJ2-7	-	TGCAGCGTTGAAGGGTCTGCGGGCTCCTACGAGCAGTACTTC	CSVEGSAGSYEQYF
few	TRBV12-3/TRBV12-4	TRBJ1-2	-	TGTGCCAGCAGTCCCGGGGGACCTCTCATTGGGACCTTC	CASSPGGPLIGTF
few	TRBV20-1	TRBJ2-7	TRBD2	TGCAGTGCTAGACCGGGGACTAGCGGGGGGGCCGGCACCTACGAGCAGTACTTC	CSARPGTSGGAGTYEQYF
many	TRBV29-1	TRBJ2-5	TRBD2	TGCAGCGCCAGGTCGGGGGGGCCCGAGACCCAGTACTTC	CSARSGGPETQYF
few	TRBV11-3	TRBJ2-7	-	TGTGCCAGCAGCCCCGGGGGTTCCCAAACTATCTACGAGCAGTACTTC	CASSPGGSQTIYEQYF
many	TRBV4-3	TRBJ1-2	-	TGCGCCAGCAGCCCCTCAACAGGAGTCAACTATGGCTACACCTTC	CASSPSTGVNYGYTF
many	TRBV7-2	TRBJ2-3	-	TGTGCCAGCAGCTTAGTAGGTTCGCATGGCGATACGCAGTATTTT	CASSLVGSHGDTQYF
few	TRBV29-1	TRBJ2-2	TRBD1	TGCAGCGTTGCACCGGGACAGGGGATTTACGGGGAGCTGTTTTTT	CSVAPGQGIYGELFF
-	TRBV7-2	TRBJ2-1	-	TGTGCCAGCCGCCCCCAGGGGAGGGTCAATGAGCAGTTCTTC	CASRPQGRVNEQFF
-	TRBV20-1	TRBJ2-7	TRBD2	TGCAGTGCCCTGGGTACTAGCGGGGGGGTAGGATACGAGCAGTACTTC	CSALGTSGGVGYEQYF
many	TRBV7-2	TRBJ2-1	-	TGCGCCAGCAGCTTGGTCGCGGGCTCCTACAATGAGCAGTTCTTC	CASSLVAGSYNEQFF
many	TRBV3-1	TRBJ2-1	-	TGTGCCAGCAGCCAATATCAGGGTCCTGAGCAGTTCTTC	CASSQYQGPEQFF
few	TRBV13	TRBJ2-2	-	TGTGCCAGCAGCCCGCAGGGTAGCACCGGGGAGCTGTTTTTT	CASSPQGSTGELFF
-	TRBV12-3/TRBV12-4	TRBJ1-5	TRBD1	TGTGCCAGCAGCGTAGACAGGGCACCAAATCAGCCCCAGCATTTT	CASSVDRAPNQPQHF
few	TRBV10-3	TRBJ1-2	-	TGTGCCATCAGTGAGTCGAAAGGGAAGGCGGCGGGCGGCTACACCTTC	CAISESKGKAAGGYTF
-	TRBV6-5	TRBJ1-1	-	TGTGCCAGCAGTTACCAGGGTCAGAACACTGAAGCTTTCTTT	CASSYQGQNTEAFF
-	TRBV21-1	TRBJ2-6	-	TGTGCCAGCAGCAAAGAGGTCTGGATGACCTCTGGGGCCAACGTCCTGACTTTC	CASSKEVWMTSGANVLTF
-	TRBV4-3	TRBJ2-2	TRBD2	TGCGCCAGCAGCCAAGACGGGACTAGTTTTTCCGGGGAGCTGTTTTTT	CASSQDGTSFSGELFF
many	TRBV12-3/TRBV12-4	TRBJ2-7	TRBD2	TGTGCCAGCAGTTCTAACAGGGGACTAGCGGGAGGTTACGAGCAGTACTTC	CASSSNRGLAGGYEQYF
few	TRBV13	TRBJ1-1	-	TGTGCCAGCAACCCCTCCGGGGTGCCCACTGAAGCTTTCTTT	CASNPSGVPTEAFF
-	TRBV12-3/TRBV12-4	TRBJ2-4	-	TGTGCCAGCACCCCTAGACATACCATGAGTTTAGCCAAAAACATTCAGTACTTC	CASTPRHTMSLAKNIQYF